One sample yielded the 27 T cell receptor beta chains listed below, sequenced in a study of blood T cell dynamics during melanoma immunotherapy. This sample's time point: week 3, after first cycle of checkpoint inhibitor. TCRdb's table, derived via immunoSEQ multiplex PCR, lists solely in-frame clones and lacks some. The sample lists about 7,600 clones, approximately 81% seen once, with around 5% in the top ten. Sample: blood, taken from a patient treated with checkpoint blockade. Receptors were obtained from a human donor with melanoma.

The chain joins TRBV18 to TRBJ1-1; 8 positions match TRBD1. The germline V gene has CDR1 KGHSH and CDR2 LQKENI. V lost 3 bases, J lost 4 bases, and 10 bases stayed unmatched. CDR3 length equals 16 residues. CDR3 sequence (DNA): TGTGCCAGCTCACCTCCCACAGGGGGTATAGCCACTGAAGCTTTCTTT. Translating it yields CASSPPTGGIATEAFF.

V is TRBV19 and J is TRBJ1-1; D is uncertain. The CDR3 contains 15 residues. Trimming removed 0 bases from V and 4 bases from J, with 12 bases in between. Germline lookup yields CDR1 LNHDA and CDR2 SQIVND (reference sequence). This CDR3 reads CASSIDHSLGTEAFF. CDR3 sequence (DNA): TGTGCCAGTAGTATAGATCACAGTTTGGGCACTGAAGCTTTCTTT.

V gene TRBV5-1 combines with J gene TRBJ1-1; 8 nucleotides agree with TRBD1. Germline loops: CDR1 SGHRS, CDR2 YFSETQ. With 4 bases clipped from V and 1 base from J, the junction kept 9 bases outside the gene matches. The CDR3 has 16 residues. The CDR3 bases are TGCGCCAGCAGCCCAATCCGACAGGGGAAGAACACTGAAGCTTTCTTT. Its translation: CASSPIRQGKNTEAFF.

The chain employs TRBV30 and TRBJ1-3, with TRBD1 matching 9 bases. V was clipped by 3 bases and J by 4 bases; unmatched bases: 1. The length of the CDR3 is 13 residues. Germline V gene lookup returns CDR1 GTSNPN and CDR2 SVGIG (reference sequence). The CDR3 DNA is TGTGCCTGGAGGGACAGGGGAGGAAACACCATATATTTT. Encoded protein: CAWRDRGGNTIYF.

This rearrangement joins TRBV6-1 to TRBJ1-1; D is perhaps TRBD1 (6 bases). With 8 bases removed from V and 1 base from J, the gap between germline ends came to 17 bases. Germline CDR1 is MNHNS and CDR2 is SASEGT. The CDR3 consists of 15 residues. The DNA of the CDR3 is TGTGCCAGCCGGATAGCCGGGGGCTGGAACACTGAAGCTTTCTTT. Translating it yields CASRIAGGWNTEAFF.

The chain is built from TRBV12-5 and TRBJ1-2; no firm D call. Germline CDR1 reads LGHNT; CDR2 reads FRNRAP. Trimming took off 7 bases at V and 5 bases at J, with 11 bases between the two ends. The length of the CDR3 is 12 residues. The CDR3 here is CASARTEYGYTF. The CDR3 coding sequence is TGTGCTAGTGCCAGGACGGAGTATGGCTACACCTTC.

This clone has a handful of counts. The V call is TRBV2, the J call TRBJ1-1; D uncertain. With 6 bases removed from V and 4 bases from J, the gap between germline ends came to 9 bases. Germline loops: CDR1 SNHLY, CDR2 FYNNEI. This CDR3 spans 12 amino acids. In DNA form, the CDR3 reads TGTGCCAGCAGCCGATATCCCACTGAAGCTTTCTTT. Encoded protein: CASSRYPTEAFF. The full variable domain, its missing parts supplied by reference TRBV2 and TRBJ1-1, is EPEVTQTPSHQVTQMGQEVILRCVPISNHLYFYWYRQILGQKVEFLVSFYNNEISEKSEIFDDQFSVERPDGSNFTLKIRSTKLEDSAMYFCASSRYPTEAFFGQGTRLTVV.

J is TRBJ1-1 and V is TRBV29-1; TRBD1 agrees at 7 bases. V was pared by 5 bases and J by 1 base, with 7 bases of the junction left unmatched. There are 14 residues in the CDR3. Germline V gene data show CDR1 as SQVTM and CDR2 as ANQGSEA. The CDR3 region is CSVRTGRRNTEAFF. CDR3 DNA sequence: TGCAGCGTTCGGACAGGTAGGAGGAACACTGAAGCTTTCTTT. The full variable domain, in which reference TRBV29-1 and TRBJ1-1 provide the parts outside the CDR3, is SAVISQKPSRDICQRGTSLTIQCQVDSQVTMMFWYRQQPGQSLTLIATANQGSEATYESGFVIDKFPISRPNLTFSTLTVSNMSPEDSSIYLCSVRTGRRNTEAFFGQGTRLTVV.

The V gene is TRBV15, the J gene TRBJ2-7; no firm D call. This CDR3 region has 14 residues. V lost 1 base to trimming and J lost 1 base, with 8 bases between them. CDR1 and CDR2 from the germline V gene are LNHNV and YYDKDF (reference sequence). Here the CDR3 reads CATSRGIDSYEQYF. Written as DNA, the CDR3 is TGTGCCACCAGCAGAGGAATTGATTCCTACGAGCAGTACTTC.

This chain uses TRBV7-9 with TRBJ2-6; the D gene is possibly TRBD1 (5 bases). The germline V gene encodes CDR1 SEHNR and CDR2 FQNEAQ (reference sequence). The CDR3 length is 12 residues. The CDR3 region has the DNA TGTGCGGTCAGGGTAGGGGCCAACGTCCTGACTTTC. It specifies CAVRVGANVLTF. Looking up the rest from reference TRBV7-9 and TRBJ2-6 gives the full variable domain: DTGVSQNPRHKITKRGQNVTFRCDPISEHNRLYWYRQTLGQGPEFLTYFQNEAQLEKSRLLSDRFSAERPKGSFSTLEIQRTEQGDSAMYLCAVRVGANVLTFGAGSRLTVL.

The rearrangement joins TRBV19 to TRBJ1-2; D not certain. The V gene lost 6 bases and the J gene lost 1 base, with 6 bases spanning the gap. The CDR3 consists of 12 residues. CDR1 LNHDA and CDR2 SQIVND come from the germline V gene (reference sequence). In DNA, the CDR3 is TGTGCCAGTAGCCTATTTAACTATGGCTACACCTTC. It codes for CASSLFNYGYTF.

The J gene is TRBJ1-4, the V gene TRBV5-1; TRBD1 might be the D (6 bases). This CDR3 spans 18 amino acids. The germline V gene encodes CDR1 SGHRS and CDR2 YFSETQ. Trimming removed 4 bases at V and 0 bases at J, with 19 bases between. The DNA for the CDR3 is TGCGCCAGCAGCCACTATCCCCGGGGGCAGGCAACTAATGAAAAACTGTTTTTT. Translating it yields CASSHYPRGQATNEKLFF. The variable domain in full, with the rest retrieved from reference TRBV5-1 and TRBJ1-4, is KAGVTQTPRYLIKTRGQQVTLSCSPISGHRSVSWYQQTPGQGLQFLFEYFSETQRNKGNFPGRFSGRQFSNSRSEMNVSTLELGDSALYLCASSHYPRGQATNEKLFFGSGTQLSVL.

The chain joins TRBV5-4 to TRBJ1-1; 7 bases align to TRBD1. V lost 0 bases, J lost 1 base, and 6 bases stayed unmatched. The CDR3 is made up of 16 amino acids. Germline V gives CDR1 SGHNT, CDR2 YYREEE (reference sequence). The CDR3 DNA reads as TGTGCCAGCAGCTTGGGGGGGACAGTGGGGAACACTGAAGCTTTCTTT. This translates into CASSLGGTVGNTEAFF.

CDR3 amino acids: CSAHQGAVQYF. CDR3 DNA sequence: TGCAGTGCTCATCAGGGGGCGGTGCAGTACTTC. V and J are TRBV20-1 and TRBJ2-7; 8 nucleotides line up with TRBD1. There are 11 residues in the CDR3. Germline assignment: CDR1 DFQATT and CDR2 SNEGSKA (reference sequence). Trimming cost V 5 bases and J 9 bases; bases outside gene matches: 6.

This CDR3 reads CASSARADNSPLHF. In DNA form, the CDR3 reads TGTGCCAGCAGCGCGAGGGCGGATAATTCACCCCTCCACTTT. This chain uses TRBV11-2 with TRBJ1-6; D unresolved. The V and J ends lost 5 bases and 5 bases respectively, with 10 bases between them. Germline CDR1 reads SGHAT; CDR2 reads FQNNGV. The CDR3 covers 14 residues.

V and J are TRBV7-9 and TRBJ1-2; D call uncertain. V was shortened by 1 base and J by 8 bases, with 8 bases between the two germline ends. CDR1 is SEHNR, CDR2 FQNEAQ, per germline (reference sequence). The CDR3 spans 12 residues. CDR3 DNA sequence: TGTGCCAGCAGCTTAGTAGGAGCAGGCTACACCTTC. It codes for CASSLVGAGYTF. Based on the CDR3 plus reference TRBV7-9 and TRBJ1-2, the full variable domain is DTGVSQNPRHKITKRGQNVTFRCDPISEHNRLYWYRQTLGQGPEFLTYFQNEAQLEKSRLLSDRFSAERPKGSFSTLEIQRTEQGDSAMYLCASSLVGAGYTFGSGTRLTVV.

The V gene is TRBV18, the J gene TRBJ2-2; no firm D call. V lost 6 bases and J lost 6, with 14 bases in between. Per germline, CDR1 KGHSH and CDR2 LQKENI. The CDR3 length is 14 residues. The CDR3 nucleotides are TGTGCCAGCTCGTCCTCGCTGGCGGCCGGGGAGCTGTTTTTT. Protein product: CASSSSLAAGELFF. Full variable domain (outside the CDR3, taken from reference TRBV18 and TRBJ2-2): NAGVMQNPRHLVRRRGQEARLRCSPMKGHSHVYWYRQLPEEGLKFMVYLQKENIIDESGMPKERFSAEFPKEGPSILRIQQVVRGDSAAYFCASSSSLAAGELFFGEGSRLTVL.

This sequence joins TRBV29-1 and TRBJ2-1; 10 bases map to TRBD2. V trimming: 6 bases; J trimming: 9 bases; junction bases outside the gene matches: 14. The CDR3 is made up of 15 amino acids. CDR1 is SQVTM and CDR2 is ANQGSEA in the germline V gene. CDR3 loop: CSVPSAAGGQREQFF. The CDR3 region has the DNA TGCAGCGTCCCGTCGGCAGCGGGGGGGCAACGTGAGCAGTTCTTC.

The CDR3 reads CASSSQQGVEAFF. The CDR3 DNA reads TGTGCCAGCAGCTCACAACAGGGGGTTGAAGCTTTCTTT. The V and J genes are TRBV7-3 and TRBJ1-1; TRBD1 aligns across 8 bases. Germline-derived CDR1 and CDR2 are SGHTA and FQGTGA. CDR3 length: 13 residues. V lost 4 bases to trimming and J lost 7 bases; unmatched junction nucleotides: 5.

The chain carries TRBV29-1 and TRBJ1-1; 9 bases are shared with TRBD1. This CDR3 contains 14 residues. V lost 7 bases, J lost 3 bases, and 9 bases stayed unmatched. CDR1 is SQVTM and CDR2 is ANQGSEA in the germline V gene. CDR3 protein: CSAGSDRGDTEAFF. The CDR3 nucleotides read TGCAGCGCGGGCAGCGACAGGGGGGACACTGAAGCTTTCTTT. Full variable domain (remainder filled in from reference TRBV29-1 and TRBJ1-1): SAVISQKPSRDICQRGTSLTIQCQVDSQVTMMFWYRQQPGQSLTLIATANQGSEATYESGFVIDKFPISRPNLTFSTLTVSNMSPEDSSIYLCSAGSDRGDTEAFFGQGTRLTVV.

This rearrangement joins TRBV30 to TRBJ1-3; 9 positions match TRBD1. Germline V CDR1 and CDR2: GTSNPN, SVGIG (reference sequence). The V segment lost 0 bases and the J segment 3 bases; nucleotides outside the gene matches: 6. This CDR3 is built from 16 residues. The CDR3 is CAWSVDRGFSGNTIYF. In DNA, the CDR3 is TGTGCCTGGAGTGTGGACAGGGGTTTCAGTGGAAACACCATATATTTT.

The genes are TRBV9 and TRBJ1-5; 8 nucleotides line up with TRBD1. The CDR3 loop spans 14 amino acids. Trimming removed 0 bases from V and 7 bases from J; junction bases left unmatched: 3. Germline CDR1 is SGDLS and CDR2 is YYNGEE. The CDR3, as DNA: TGTGCCAGCAGCGTAGCAGGGGGCGGACAGCCCCAGCATTTT. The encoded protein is CASSVAGGGQPQHF.

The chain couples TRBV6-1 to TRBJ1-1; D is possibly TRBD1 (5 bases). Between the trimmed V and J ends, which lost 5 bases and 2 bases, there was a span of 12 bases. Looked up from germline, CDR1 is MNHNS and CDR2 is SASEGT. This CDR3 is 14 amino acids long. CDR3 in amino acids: CASSPRVYNTEAFF. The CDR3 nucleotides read TGTGCCAGCAGTCCCAGGGTGTATAACACTGAAGCTTTCTTT.

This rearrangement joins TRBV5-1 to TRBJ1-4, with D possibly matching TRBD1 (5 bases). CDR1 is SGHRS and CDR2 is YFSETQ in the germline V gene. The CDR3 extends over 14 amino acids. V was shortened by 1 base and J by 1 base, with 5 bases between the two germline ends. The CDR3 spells CASSLQGTNEKLFF. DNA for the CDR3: TGCGCCAGCAGCTTGCAGGGAACTAATGAAAAACTGTTTTTT.

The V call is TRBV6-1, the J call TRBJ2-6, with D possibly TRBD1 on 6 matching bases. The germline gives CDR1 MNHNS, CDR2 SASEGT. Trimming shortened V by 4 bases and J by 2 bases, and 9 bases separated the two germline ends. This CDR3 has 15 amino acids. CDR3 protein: CASSGQVTGANVLTF. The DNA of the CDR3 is TGTGCCAGCAGTGGACAGGTAACTGGGGCCAACGTCCTGACTTTC.

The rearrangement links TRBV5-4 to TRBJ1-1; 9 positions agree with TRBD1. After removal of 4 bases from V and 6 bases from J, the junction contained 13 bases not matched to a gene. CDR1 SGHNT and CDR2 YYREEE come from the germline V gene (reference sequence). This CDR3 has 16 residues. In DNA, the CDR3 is TGTGCCAGCAGCGTAGTTCATACAGGGGGCGGGGCTGAAGCTTTCTTT. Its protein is CASSVVHTGGGAEAFF.

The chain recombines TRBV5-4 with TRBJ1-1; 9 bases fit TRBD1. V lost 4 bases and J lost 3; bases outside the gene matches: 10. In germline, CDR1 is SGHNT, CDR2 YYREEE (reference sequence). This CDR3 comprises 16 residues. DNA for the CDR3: TGTGCCAGCAGCGCACCACAGGGGGCGGCATACACTGAAGCTTTCTTT. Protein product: CASSAPQGAAYTEAFF.